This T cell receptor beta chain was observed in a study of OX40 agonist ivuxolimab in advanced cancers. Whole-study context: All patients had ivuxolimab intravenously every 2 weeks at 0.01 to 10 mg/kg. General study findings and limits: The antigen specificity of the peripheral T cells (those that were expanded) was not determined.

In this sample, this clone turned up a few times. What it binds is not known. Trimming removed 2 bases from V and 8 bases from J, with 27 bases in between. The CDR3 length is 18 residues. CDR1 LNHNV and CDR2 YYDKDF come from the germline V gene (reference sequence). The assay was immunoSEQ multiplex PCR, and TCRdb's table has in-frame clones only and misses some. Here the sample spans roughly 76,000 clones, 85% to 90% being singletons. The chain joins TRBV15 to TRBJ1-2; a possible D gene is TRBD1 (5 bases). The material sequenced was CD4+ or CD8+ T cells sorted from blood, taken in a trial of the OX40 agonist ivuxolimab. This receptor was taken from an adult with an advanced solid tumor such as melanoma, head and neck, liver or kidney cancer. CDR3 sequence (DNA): TGTGCCACCAGCAGACTATCCCTACGGGACCCCGTGCCCCAAGGCTACACCTTC. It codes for CATSRLSLRDPVPQGYTF.